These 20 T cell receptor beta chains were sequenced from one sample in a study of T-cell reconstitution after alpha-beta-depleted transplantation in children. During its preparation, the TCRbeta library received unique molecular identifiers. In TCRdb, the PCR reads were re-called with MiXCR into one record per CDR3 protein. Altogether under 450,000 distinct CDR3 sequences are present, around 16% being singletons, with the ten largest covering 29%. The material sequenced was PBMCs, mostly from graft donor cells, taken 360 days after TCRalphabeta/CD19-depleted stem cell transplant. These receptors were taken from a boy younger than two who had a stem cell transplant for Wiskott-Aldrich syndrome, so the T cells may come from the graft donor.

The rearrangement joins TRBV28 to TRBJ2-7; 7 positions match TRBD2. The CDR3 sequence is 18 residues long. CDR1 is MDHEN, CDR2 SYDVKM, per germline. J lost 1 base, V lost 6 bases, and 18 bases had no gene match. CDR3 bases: TGTGCCAGCAGCCGGGGGGAGTTGGGGCCAGGGATATCCTACGAGCAGTACTTC. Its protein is CASSRGELGPGISYEQYF. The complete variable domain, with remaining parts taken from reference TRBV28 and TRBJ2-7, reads DVKVTQSSRYLVKRTGEKVFLECVQDMDHENMFWYRQDPGLGLRLIYFSYDVKMKEKGDIPEGYSVSREKKERFSLILESASTNQTSMYLCASSRGELGPGISYEQYFGPGTRLTVT.

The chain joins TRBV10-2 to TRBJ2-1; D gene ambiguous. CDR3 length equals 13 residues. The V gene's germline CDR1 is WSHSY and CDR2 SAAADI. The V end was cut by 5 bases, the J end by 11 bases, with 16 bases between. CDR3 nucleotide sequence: TGCGCCAGCAGTTTATTCCCCGGGCACCAGCAGTTCTTC. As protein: CASSLFPGHQQFF.

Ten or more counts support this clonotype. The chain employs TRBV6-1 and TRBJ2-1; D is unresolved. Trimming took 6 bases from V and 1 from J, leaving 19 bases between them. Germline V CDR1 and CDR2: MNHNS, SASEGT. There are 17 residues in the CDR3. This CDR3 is CASSHLKGPRSYNEQFF. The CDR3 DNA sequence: TGTGCCAGCAGCCACCTCAAAGGACCCAGGTCCTACAATGAGCAGTTCTTC.

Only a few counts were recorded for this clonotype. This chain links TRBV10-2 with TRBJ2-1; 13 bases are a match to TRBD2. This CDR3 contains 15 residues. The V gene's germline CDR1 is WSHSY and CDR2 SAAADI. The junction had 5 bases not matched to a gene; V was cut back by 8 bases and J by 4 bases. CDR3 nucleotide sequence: TGCGCCAGCTATAGGGGACTAGCGGGATACAATGAGCAGTTCTTC. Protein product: CASYRGLAGYNEQFF.

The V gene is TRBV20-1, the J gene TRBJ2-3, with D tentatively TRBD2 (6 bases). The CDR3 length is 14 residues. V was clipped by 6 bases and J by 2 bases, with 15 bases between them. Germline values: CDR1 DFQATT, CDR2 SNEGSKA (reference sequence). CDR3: CSAGTPSYTDTQYF. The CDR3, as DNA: TGCAGTGCCGGGACTCCGTCGTACACAGATACGCAGTATTTT.

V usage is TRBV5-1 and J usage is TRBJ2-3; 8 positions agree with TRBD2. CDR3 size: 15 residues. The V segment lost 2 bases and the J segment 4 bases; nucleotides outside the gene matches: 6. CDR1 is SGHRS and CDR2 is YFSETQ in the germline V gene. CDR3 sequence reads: CASSFSGVQPDTQYF. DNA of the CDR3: TGCGCCAGCAGCTTTAGCGGGGTCCAGCCAGATACGCAGTATTTT.

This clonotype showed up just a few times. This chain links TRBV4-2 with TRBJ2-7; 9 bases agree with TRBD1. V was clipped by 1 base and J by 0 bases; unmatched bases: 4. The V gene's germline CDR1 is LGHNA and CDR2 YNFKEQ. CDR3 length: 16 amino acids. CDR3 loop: CASSQVGTGSSYEQYF. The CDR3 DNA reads TGTGCCAGCAGCCAAGTGGGGACAGGGAGCTCCTACGAGCAGTACTTC.

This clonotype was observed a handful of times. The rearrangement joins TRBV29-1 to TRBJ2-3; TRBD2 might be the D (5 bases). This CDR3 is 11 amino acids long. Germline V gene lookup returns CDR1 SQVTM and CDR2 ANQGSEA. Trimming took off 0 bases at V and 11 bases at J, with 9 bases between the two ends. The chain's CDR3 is CSVEDRRGQYF. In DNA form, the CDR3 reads TGCAGCGTTGAAGATCGCCGGGGGCAGTATTTT.

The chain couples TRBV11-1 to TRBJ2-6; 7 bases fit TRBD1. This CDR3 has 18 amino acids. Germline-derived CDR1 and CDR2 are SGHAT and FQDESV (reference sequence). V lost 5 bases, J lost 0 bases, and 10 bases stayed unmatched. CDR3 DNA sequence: TGTGCCAGCAGCCACTCCAGACAGGGAAGCTCTGGGGCCAACGTCCTGACTTTC. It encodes CASSHSRQGSSGANVLTF.

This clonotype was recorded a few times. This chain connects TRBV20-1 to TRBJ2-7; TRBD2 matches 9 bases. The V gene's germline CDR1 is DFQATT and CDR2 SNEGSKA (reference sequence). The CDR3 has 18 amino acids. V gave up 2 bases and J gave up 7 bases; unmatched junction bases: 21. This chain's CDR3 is CSARSSTSGRPSFGEQYF. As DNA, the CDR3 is TGCAGTGCTAGATCGTCGACTAGCGGTAGACCTAGTTTCGGGGAGCAGTACTTC.

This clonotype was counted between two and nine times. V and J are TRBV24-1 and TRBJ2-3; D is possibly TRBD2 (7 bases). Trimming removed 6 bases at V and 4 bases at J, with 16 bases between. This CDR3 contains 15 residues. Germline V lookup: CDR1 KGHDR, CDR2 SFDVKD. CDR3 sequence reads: CATSPPRGQSDTQYF. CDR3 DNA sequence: TGTGCCACCAGTCCGCCGCGGGGGCAATCAGATACGCAGTATTTT.

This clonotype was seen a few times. Written as DNA, the CDR3 is TGCAGTGCTAGAGGATTCTATGGCTACACCTTC. It encodes CSARGFYGYTF. V is TRBV20-1 and J is TRBJ1-2; D is ambiguous. Germline CDR1 and CDR2: DFQATT and SNEGSKA (reference sequence). V shed 1 base and J shed 4 bases, with 4 bases lying between them. The CDR3 length is 11 residues.

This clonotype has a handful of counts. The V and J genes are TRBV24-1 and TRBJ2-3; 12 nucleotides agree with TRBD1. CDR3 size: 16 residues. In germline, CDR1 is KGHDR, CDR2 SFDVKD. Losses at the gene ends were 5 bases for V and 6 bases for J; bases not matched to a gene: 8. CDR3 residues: CATSVPGQGAGDTQYF. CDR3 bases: TGTGCCACCAGTGTACCGGGACAGGGGGCCGGGGATACGCAGTATTTT.

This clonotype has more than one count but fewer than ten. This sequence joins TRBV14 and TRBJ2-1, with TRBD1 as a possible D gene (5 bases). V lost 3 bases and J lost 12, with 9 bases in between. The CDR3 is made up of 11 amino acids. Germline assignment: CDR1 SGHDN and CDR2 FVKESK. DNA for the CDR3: TGTGCCAGCAGCCACAGGGTAGTGCAGTTCTTC. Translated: CASSHRVVQFF. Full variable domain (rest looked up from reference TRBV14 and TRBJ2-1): EAGVTQFPSHSVIEKGQTVTLRCDPISGHDNLYWYRRVMGKEIKFLLHFVKESKQDESGMPNNRFLAERTGGTYSTLKVQPAELEDSGVYFCASSHRVVQFFGPGTRLTVL.

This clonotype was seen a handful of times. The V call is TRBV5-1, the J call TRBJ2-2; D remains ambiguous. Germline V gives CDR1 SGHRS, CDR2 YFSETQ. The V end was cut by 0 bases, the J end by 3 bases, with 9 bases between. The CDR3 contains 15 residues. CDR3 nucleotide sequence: TGCGCCAGCAGCTTGGGTCCAGCATACACCGGGGAGCTGTTTTTT. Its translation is CASSLGPAYTGELFF. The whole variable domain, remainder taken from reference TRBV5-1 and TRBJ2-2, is KAGVTQTPRYLIKTRGQQVTLSCSPISGHRSVSWYQQTPGQGLQFLFEYFSETQRNKGNFPGRFSGRQFSNSRSEMNVSTLELGDSALYLCASSLGPAYTGELFFGEGSRLTVL.

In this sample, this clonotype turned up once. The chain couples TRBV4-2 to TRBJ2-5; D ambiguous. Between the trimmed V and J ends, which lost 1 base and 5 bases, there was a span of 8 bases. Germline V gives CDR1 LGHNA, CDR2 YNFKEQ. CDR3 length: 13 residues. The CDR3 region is CASSQATGETQYF. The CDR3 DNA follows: TGTGCCAGCAGCCAAGCGACCGGGGAGACCCAGTACTTC.

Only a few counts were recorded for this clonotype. CDR3 residues: CASSFEYTQYF. For the CDR3, the DNA is TGTGCCAGCAGTTTCGAGTATACGCAGTATTTT. The chain recombines TRBV12-3 or TRBV12-4 with TRBJ2-3; no clear D. V was trimmed by 3 bases and J by 7 bases, leaving 5 bases between them. CDR3 length equals 11 residues.

CDR3 nucleotides: TGTGCCAGCAGCTTATATTCAGGGAGGAGAGAGACCCAGTACTTC. Protein sequence: CASSLYSGRRETQYF. This rearrangement joins TRBV7-9 to TRBJ2-5; tentatively, D is TRBD2 (6 bases). In germline, CDR1 is SEHNR, CDR2 FQNEAQ (reference sequence). Trimming took 2 bases from V and 4 from J, leaving 14 bases between them. The CDR3 is 15 residues long.

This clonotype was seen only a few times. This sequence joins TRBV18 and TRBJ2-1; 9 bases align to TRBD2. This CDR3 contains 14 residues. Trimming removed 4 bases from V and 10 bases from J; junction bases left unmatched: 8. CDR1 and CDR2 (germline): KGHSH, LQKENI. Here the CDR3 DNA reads TGTGCCAGCTCACTCAAGGATGCGGGAGGGGAGCAGTTCTTC. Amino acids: CASSLKDAGGEQFF.

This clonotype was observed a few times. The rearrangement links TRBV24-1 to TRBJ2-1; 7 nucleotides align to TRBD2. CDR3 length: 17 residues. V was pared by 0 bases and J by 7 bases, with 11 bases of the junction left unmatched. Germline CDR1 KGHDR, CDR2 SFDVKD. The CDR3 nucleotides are TGTGCCACCAGTGATTTGAGGGCGGGAGAGGGGTCGAATGAGCAGTTCTTC. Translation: CATSDLRAGEGSNEQFF.